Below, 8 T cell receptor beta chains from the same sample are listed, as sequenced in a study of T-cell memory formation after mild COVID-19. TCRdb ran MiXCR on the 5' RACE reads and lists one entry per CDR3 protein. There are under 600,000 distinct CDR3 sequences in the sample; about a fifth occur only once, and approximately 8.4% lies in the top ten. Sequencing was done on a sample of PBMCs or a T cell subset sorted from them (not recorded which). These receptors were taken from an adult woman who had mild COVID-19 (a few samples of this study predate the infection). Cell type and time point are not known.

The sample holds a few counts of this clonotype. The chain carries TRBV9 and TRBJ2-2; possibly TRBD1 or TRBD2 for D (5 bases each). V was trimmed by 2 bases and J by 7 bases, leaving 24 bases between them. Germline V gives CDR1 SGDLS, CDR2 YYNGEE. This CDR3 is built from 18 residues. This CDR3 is CASSVHPGTRGIGGELFF. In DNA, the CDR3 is TGTGCCAGCAGCGTCCACCCGGGGACCCGGGGCATCGGCGGGGAGCTGTTTTTT.

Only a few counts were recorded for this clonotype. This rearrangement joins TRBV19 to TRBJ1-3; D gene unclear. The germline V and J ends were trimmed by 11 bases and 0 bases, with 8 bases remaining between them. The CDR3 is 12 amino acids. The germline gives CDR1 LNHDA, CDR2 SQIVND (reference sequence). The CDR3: CAVASSGNTIYF. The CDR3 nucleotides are TGTGCCGTAGCCTCCTCTGGAAACACCATATATTTT.

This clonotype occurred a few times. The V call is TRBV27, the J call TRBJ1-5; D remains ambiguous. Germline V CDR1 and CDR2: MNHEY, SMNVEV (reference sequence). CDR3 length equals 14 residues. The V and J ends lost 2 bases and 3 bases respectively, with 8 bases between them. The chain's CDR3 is CASSLGFANQPQHF. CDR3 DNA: TGTGCCAGCAGTTTAGGGTTTGCCAATCAGCCCCAGCATTTT.

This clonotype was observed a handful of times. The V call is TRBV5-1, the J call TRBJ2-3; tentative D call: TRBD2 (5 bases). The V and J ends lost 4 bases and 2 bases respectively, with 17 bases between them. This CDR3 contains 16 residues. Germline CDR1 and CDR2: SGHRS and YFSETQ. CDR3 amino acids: CASSAGLYGATDTQYF. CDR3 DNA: TGCGCCAGCAGCGCAGGACTGTATGGTGCCACAGATACGCAGTATTTT. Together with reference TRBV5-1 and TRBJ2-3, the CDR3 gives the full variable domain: KAGVTQTPRYLIKTRGQQVTLSCSPISGHRSVSWYQQTPGQGLQFLFEYFSETQRNKGNFPGRFSGRQFSNSRSEMNVSTLELGDSALYLCASSAGLYGATDTQYFGPGTRLTVL.

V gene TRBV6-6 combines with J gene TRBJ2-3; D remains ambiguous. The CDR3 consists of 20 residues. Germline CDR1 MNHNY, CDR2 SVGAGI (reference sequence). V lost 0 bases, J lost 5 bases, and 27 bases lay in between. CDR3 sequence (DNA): TGTGCCAGCAGTTACTCCGGCAGGTTATCCTGGCGAGAACCCGTAGATACGCAGTATTTT. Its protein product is CASSYSGRLSWREPVDTQYF.

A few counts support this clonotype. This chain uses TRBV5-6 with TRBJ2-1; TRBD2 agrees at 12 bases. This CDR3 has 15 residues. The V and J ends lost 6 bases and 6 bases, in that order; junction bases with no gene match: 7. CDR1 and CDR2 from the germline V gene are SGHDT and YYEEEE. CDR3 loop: CASKPLAGGGNEQFF. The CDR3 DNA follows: TGTGCCAGCAAACCACTAGCGGGAGGAGGCAATGAGCAGTTCTTC.

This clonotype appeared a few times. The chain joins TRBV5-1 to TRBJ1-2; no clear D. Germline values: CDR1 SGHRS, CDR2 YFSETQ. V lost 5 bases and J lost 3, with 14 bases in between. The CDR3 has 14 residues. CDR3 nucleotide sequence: TGCGCCAGCAGTAGGCAGCCCGGAGACTATGGCTACACCTTC. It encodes CASSRQPGDYGYTF.

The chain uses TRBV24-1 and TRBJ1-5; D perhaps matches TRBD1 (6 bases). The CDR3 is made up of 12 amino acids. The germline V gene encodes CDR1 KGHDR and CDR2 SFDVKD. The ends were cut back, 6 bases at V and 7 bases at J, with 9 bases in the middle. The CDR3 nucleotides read TGTGCCACCAGTTGGGGGGGCCAGCCCCAGCATTTT. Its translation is CATSWGGQPQHF.